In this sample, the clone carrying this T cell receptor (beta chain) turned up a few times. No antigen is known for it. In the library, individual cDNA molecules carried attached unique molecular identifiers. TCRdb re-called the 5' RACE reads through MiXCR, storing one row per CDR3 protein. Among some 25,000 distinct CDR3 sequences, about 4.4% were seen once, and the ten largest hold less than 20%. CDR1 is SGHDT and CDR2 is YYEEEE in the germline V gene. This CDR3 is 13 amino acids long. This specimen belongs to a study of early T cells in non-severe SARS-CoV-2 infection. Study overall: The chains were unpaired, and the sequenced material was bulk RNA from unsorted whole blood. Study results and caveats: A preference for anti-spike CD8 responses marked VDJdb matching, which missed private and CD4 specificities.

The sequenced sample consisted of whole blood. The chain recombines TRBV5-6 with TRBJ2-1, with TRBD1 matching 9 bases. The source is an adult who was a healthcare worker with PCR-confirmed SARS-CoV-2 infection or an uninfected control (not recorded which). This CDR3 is CASWNRGPNEQFF. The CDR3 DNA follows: TGTGCGAGCTGGAACAGGGGGCCCAATGAGCAGTTCTTC.